This entry describes one T cell receptor (beta chain). CDR1 and CDR2 from the germline V gene are GTSNPN and SVGIG (reference sequence). The CDR3 contains 13 residues. V was pared by 4 bases and J by 0 bases, with 8 bases between. Naive CD8 cells, CD45RO-negative and positively selected for CCR7, excluded terminally differentiated effector memory CD45RA+ cells. This sample stems from a study of shared clonotypes between healthy human individuals. The input for sorted-subset replicate PCRs was around 0.2 ug DNA, tens of thousands of T cell genomes. Clones were sequenced by immunoSEQ multiplex PCR, and TCRdb holds only the in-frame ones, with some missing. The sample lists some 2 million clones; about 95% were seen once.

The TCR comes from a man younger than 30 in good health. The chain carries TRBV30 and TRBJ2-3, with D hard to call. Sequenced material: naive CD8+ T cells sorted from blood. The CDR3 DNA follows: TGTGCCTGGACCCCGTCTAGCACAGATACGCAGTATTTT. Residues: CAWTPSSTDTQYF.